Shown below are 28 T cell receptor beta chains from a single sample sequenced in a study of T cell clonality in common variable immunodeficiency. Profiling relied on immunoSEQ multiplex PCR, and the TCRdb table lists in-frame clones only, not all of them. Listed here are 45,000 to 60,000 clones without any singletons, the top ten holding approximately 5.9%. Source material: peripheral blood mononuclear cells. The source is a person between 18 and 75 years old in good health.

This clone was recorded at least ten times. CDR3 sequence reads: CASSQDSGGPLNEKLFF. Incomplete CDR3 DNA: TGTGCCAGCAGCCAAGATAGTGGAGGGCCTCTTAATGAAAAA. The chain carries TRBV4-2 and TRBJ1-4; no definite D call. The CDR3 extends 3 residues past the end of the read, so its final part is completed from the germline J gene. V was cut by 0 bases and J by 4 bases, with 15 bases left in between. Germline V gives CDR1 LGHNA, CDR2 YNFKEQ. The CDR3 has 17 residues.

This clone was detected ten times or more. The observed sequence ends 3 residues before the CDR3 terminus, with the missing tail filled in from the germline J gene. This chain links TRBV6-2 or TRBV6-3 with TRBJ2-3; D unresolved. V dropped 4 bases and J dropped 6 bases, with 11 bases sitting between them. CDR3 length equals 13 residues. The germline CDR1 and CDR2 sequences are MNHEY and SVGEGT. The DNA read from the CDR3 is TGTGCCAGCAGTTTATCTAGGAAGGATACG. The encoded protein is CASSLSRKDT. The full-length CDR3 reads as CASSLSRKDTQYF.

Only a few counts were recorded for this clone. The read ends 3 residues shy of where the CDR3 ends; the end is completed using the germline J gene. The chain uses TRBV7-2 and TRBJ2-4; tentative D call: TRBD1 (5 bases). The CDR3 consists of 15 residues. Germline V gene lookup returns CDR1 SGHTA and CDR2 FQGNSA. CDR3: CASSFLSGQIDGQYF. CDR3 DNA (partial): TGTGCCAGCAGCTTCCTGTCAGGGCAGATCGATGGT.

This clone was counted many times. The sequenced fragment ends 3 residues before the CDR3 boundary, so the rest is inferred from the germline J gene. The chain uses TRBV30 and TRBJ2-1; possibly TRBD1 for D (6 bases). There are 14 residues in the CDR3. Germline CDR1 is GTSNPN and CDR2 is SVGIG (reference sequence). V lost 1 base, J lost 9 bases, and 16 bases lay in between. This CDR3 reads CAWSAVRQVFEQFF. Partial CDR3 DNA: TGTGCCTGGAGTGCCGTAAGACAGGTTTTTGAG.

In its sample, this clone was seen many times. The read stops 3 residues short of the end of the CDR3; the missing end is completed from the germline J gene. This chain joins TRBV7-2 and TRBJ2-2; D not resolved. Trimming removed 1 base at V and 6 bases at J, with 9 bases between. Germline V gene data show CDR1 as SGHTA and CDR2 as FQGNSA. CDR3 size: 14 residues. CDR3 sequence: CASSLGYVAGELFF. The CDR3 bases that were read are TGTGCCAGCAGCTTAGGCTACGTGGCCGGGGAG.

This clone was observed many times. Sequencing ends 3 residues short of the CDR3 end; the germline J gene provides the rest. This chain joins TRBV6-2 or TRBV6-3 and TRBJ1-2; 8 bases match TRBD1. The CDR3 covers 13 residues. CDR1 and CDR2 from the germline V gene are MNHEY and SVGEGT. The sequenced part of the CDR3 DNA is TGTGCCAGCAACCCAGGGGGCTCAAGCGGC. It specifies CASNPGGSSG. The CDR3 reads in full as CASNPGGSSGYTF.

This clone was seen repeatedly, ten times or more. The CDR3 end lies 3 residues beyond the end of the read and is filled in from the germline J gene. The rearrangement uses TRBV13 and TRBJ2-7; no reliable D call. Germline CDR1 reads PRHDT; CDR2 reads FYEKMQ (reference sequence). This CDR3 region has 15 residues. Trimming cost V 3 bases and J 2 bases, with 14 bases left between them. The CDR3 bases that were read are TGTGCCAGCAGCTTTTCAGGAGTGATAGCCTACGAG. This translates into CASSFSGVIAYE. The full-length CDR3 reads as CASSFSGVIAYEQYF.

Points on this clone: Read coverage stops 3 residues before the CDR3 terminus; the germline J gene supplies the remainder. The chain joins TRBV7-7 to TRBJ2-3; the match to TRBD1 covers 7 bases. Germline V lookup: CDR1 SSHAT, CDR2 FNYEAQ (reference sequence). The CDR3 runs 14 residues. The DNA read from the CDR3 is TGTGCCAGCAGCTCGGGACAGAGCCAAGAGACG. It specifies CASSSGQSQET. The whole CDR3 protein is CASSSGQSQETQYF.

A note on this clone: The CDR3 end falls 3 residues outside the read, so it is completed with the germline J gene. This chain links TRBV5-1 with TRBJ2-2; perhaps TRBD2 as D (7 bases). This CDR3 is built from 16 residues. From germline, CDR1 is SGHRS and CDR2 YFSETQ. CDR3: CASSGGGRTTNEKLFF. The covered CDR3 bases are TGCGCCAGCAGCGGGGGGGGCAGGACTACTAATGAAAAG.

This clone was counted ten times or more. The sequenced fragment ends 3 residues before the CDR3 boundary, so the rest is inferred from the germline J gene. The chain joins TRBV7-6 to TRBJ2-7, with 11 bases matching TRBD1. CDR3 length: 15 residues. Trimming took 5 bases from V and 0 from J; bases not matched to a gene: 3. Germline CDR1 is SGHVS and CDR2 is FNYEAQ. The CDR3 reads CASSGQGAFSYEQYF. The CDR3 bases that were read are TGTGCCAGCAGCGGACAGGGGGCTTTCTCCTACGAG.

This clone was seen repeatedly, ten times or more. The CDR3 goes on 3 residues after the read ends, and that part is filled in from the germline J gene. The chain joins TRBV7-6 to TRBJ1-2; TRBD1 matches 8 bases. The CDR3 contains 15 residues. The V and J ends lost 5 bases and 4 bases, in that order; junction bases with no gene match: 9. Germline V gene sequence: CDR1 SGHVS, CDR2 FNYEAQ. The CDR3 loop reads CASSAGQGGTYGYTF. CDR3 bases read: TGTGCCAGCAGCGCCGGACAGGGAGGGACCTATGGC.

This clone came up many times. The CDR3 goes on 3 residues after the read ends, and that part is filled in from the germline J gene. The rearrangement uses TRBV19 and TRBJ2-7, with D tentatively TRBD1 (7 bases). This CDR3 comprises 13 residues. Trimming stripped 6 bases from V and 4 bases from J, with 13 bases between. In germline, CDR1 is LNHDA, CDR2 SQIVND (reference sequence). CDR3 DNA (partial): TGTGCCAGTAGAGAGACAGGGAGGTACGAG. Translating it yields CASRETGRYE. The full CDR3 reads CASRETGRYEQYF.

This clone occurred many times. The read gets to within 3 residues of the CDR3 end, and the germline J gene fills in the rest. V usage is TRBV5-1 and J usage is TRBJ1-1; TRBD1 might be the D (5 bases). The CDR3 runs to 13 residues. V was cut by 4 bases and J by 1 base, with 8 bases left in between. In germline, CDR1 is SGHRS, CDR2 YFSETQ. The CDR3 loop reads CASSPTGNTEAFF. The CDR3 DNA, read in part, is TGCGCCAGCAGCCCTACAGGGAACACTGAA.

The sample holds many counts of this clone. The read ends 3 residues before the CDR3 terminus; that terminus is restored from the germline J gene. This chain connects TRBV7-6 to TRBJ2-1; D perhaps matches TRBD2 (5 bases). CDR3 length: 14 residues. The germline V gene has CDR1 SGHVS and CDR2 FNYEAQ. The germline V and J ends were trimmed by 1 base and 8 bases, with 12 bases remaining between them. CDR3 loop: CASSLVASSHEQFF. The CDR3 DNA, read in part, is TGTGCCAGCAGCTTAGTCGCTAGCAGCCATGAG.

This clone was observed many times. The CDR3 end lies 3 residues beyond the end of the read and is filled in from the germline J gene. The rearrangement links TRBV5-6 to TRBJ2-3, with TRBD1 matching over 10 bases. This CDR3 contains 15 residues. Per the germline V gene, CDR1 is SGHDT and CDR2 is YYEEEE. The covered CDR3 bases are TGTGCCAGCGAACCAGCGGGGACAGGGGTGGAGACG. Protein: CASEPAGTGVET. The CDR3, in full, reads CASEPAGTGVETQYF. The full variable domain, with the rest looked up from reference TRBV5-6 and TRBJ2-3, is DAGVTQSPTHLIKTRGQQVTLRCSPKSGHDTVSWYQQALGQGPQFIFQYYEEEERQRGNFPDRFSGHQFPNYSSELNVNALLLGDSALYLCASEPAGTGVETQYFGPGTRLTVL.

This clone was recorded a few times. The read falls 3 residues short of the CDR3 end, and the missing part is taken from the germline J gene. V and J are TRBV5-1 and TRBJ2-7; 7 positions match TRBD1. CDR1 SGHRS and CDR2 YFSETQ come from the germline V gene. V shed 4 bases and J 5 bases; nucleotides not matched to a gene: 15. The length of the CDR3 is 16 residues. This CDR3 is CASSPPKQGIGDEQYF. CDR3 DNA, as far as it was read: TGCGCCAGCAGCCCCCCCAAACAGGGGATAGGGGACGAG.

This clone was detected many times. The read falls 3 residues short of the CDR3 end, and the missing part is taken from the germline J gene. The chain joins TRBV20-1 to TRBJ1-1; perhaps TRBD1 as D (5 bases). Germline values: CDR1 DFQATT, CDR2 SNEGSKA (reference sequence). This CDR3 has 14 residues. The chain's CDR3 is CSASEPGLKNGAFF. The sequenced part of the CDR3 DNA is TGCAGTGCTAGTGAACCGGGACTCAAAAACGGG.

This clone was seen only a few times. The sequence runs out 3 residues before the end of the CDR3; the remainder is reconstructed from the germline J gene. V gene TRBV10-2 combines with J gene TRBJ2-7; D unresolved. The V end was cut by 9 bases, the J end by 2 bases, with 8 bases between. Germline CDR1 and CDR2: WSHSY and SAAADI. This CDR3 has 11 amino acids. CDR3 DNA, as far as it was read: TGCGCCAGTTCAGAGGCCTACGAG. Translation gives CASSEAYE. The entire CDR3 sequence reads CASSEAYEQYF.

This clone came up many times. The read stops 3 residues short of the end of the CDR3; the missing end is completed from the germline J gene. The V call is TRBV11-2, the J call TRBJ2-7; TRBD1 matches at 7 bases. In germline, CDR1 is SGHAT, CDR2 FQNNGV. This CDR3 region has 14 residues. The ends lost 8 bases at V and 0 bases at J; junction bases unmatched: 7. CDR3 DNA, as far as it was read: TGTGCCAGCCGCGCACGGGACAGCTCCTACGAG. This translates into CASRARDSSYE. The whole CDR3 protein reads CASRARDSSYEQYF.

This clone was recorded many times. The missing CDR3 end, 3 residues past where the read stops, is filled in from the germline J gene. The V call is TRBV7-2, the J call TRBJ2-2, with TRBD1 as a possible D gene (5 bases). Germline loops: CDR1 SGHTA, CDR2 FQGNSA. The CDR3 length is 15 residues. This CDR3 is CASSLTGSGANVLFF. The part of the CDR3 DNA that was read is TGTGCCAGCAGCCTGACCGGTTCTGGGGCCAACGTG.

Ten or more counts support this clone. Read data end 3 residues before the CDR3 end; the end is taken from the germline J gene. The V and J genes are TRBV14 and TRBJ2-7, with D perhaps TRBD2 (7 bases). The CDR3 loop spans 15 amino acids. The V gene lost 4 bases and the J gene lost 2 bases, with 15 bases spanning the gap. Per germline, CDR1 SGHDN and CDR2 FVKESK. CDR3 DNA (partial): TGTGCCAGCAGCCGTTCGGGGGGCGTCCCCTACGAG. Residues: CASSRSGGVPYE. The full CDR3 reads CASSRSGGVPYEQYF.

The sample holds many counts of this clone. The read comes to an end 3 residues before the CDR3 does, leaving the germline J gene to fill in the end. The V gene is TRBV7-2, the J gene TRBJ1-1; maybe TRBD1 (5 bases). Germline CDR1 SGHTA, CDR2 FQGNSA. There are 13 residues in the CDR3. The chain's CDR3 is CASSLVAGEKAFF. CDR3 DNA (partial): TGTGCCAGCAGCTTAGTAGCGGGGGAGAAG.

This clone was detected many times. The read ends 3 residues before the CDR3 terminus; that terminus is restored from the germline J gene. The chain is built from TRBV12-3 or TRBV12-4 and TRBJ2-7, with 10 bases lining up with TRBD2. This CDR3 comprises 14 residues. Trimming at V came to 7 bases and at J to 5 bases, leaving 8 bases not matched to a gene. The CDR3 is CASTKAGGLHEQYF. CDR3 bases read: TGTGCCAGCACCAAAGCGGGGGGGCTGCACGAG.

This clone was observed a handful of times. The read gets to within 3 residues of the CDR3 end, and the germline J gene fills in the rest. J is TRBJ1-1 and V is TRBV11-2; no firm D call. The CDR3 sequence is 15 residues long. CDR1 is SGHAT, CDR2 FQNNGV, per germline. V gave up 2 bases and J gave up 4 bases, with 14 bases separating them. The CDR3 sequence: CASSLFYRIGTEAFF. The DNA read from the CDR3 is TGTGCCAGCAGCTTATTCTACAGAATCGGCACTGAA.

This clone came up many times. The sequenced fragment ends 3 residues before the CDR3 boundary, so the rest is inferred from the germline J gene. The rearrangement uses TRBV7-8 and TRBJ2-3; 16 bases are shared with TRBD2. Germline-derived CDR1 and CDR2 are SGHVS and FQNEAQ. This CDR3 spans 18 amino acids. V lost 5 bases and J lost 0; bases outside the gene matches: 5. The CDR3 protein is CASSPGLAGGRSTDTQYF. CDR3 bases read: TGTGCCAGCAGCCCGGGACTAGCGGGGGGGCGGAGCACAGATACG.

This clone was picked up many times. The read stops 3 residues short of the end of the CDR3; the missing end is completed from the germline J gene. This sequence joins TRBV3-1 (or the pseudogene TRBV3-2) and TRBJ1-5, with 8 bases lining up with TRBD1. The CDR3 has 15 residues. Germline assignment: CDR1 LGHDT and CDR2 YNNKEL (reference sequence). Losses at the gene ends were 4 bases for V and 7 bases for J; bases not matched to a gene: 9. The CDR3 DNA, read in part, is TGTGCCAGCAGCCCGGGCGCAGGGGGCAGACAGCCC. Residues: CASSPGAGGRQP. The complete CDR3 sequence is CASSPGAGGRQPQHF.

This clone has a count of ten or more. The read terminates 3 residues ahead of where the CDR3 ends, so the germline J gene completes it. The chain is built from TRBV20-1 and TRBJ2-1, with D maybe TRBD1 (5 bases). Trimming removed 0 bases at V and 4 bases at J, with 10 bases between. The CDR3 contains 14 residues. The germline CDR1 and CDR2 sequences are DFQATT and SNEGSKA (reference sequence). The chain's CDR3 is CSARDHRGYNEQFF. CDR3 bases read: TGCAGTGCTAGAGATCATAGGGGATACAATGAG.

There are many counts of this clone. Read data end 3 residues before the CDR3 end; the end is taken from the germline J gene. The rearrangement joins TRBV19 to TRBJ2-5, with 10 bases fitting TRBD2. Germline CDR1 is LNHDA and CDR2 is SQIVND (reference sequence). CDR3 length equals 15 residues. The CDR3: CASSLLSGGMETQYF. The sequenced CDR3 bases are TGTGCCAGTAGTTTACTTAGCGGGGGGATGGAAACC.